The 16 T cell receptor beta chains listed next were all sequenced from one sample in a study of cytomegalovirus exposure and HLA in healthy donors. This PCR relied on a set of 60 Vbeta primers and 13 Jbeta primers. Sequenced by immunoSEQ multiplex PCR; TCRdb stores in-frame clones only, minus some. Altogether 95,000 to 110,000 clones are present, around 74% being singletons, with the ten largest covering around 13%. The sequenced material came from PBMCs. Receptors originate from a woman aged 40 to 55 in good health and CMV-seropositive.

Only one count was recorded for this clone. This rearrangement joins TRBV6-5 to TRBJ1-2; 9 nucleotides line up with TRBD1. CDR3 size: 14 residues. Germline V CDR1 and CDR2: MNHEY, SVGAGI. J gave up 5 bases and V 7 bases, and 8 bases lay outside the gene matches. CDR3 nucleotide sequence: TGTGCCAGCACTGTGGGACAGGGACGATATGGCTACACCTTC. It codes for CASTVGQGRYGYTF.

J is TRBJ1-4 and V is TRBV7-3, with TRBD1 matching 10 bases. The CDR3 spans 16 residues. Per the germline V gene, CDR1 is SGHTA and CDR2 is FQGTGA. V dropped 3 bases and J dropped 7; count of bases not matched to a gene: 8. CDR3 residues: CASSLGPGQGSEKLFF. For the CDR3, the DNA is TGTGCCAGCAGCTTGGGCCCGGGACAGGGGAGTGAAAAACTGTTTTTT.

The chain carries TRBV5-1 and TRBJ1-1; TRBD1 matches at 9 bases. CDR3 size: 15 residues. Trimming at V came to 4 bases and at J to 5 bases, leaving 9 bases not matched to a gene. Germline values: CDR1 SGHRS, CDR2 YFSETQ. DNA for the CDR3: TGCGCCAGCAGCGGGGGACAGGGAAGGAGTACTGAAGCTTTCTTT. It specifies CASSGGQGRSTEAFF.

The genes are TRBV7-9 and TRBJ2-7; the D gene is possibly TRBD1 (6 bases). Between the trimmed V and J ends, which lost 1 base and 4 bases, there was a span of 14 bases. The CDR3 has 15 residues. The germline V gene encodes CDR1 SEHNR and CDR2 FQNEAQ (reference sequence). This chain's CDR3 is CASSLERGTPYEQYF. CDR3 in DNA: TGTGCCAGCAGCTTAGAGAGGGGGACGCCGTACGAGCAGTACTTC.

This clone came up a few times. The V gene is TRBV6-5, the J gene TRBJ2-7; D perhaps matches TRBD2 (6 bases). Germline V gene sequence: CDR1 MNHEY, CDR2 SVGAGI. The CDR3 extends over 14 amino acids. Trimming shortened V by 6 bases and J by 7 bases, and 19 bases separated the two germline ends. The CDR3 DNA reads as TGTGCCAGCAGACTAACGACTAGTCTCGGTGAGCAGTACTTC. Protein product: CASRLTTSLGEQYF.

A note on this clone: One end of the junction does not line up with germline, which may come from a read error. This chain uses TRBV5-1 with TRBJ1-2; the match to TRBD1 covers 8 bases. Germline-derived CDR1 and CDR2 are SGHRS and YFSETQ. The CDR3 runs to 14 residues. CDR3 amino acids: CASSLEAGGYGYTF. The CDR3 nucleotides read TGCGCCAGCAGCTTGGAGGCAGGGGGCTATGGTTACACCTTC. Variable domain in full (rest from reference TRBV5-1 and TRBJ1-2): KAGVTQTPRYLIKTRGQQVTLSCSPISGHRSVSWYQQTPGQGLQFLFEYFSETQRNKGNFPGRFSGRQFSNSRSEMNVSTLELGDSALYLCASSLEAGGYGYTFGSGTRLTVV.

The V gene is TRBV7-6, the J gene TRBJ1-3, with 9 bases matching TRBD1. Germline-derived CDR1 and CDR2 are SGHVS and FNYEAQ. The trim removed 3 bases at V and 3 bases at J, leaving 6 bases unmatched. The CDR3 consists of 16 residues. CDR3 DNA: TGTGCCAGCAGCTTCGGACAGGGGAGGCTTGGAAACACCATATATTTT. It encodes CASSFGQGRLGNTIYF.

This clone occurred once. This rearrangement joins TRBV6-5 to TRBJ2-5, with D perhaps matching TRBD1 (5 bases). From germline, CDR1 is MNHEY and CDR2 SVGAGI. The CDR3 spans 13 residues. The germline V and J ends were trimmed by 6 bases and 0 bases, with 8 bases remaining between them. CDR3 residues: CASRDSNQETQYF. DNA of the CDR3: TGTGCCAGCAGAGACAGCAACCAAGAGACCCAGTACTTC.

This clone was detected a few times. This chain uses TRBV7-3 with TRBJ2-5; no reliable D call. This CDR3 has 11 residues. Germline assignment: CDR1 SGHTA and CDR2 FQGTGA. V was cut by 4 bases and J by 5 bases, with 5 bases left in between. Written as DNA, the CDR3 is TGTGCCAGCAGCTCCGGGGAGACCCAGTACTTC. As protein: CASSSGETQYF.

The CDR3, as DNA: TGTGCCAGCAGCCTTGGGGCGGGGGGAATCACAGATACGCAGTATTTT. Translating it yields CASSLGAGGITDTQYF. The rearrangement joins TRBV7-9 to TRBJ2-3; TRBD2 matches 8 bases. The CDR3 is 16 residues long. The V segment lost 5 bases and the J segment 2 bases; nucleotides outside the gene matches: 9. From germline, CDR1 is SEHNR and CDR2 FQNEAQ (reference sequence).

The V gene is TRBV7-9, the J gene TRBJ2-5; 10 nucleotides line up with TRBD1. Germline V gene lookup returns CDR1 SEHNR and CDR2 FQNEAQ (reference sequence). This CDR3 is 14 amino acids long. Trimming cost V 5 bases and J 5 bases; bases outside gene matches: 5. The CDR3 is CASSPTGGSETQYF. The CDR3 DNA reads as TGTGCCAGCAGCCCGACAGGGGGCTCGGAGACCCAGTACTTC.

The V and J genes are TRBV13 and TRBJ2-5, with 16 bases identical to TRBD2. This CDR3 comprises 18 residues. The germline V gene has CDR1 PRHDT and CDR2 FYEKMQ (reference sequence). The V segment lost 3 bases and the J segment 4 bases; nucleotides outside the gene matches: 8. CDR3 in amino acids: CASSFGTSGGARRETQYF. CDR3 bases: TGTGCCAGCAGCTTTGGGACTAGCGGGGGGGCCCGGCGAGAGACCCAGTACTTC.

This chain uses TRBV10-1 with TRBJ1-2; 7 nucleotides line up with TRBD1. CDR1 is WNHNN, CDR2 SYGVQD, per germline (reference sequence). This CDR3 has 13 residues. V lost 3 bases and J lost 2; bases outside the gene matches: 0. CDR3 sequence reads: CASSEQGNYGYTF. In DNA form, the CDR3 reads TGCGCCAGCAGTGAACAGGGGAACTATGGCTACACCTTC.

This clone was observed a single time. CDR3 residues: CASRGTGGREKLFF. Written as DNA, the CDR3 is TGCGCCAGCAGGGGAACAGGGGGTAGAGAAAAACTGTTTTTT. This chain connects TRBV4-1 to TRBJ1-4, with 8 bases lining up with TRBD1. This CDR3 contains 14 residues. CDR1 is MGHRA, CDR2 YSYEKL, per germline. Unmatched junction bases numbered 8, after V lost 6 bases and J lost 8 bases.

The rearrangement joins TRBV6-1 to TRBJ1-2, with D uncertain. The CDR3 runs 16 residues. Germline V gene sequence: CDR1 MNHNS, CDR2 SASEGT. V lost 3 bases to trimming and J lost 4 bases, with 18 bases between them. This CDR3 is CASSDGSSRVGYGYTF. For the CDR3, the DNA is TGTGCCAGCAGTGATGGGTCGTCGAGGGTAGGCTATGGCTACACCTTC.

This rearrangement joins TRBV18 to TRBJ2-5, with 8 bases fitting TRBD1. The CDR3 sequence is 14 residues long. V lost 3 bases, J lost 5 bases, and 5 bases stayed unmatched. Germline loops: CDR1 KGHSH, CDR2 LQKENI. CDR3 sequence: CASSPNRGDETQYF. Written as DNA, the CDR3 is TGTGCCAGCTCACCTAACAGGGGGGATGAGACCCAGTACTTC.